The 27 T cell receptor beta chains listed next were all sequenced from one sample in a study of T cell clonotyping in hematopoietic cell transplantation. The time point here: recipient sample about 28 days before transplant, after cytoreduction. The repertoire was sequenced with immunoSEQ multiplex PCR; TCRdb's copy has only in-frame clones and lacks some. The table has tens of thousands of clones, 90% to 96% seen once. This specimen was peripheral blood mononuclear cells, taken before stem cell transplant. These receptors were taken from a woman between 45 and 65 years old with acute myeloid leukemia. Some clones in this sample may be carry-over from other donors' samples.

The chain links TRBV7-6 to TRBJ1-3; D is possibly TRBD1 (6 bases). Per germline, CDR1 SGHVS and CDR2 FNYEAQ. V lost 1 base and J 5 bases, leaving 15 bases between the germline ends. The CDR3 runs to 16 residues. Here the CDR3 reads CASSLGDIRGRNTIYF. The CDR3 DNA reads TGTGCCAGCAGCTTAGGGGACATTCGAGGGAGAAACACCATATATTTT.

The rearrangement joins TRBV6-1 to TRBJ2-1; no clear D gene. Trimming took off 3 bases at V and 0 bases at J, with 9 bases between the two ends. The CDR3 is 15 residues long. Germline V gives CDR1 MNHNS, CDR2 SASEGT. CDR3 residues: CASSESDASYNEQFF. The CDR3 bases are TGTGCCAGCAGTGAGTCAGACGCCTCCTACAATGAGCAGTTCTTC.

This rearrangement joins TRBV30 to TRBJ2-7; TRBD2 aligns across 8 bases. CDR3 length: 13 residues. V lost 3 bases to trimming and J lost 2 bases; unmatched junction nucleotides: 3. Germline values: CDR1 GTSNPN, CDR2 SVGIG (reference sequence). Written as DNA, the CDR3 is TGTGCCTGGAGCCTGGGACTAGCCTACGAGCAGTACTTC. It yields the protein CAWSLGLAYEQYF.

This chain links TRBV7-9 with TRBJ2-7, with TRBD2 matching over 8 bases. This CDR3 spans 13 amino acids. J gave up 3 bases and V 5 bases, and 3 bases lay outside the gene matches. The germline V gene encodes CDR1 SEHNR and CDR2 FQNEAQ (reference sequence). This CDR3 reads CASSPSGSYEQYF. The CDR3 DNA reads TGTGCCAGCAGCCCCAGCGGGAGCTACGAGCAGTACTTC.

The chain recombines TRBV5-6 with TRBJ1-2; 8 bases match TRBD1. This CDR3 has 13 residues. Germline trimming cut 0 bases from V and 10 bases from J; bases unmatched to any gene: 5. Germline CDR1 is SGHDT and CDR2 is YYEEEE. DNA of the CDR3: TGTGCCAGCAGCTTGGCGACAGGGGTTGACTACACCTTC. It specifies CASSLATGVDYTF.

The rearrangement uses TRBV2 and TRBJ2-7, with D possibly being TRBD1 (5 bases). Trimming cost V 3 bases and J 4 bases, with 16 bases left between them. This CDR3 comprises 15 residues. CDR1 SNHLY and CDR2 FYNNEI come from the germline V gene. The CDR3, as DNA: TGTGCCAGCAGTGATGCAGGGTCGACGATATACGAGCAGTACTTC. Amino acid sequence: CASSDAGSTIYEQYF.

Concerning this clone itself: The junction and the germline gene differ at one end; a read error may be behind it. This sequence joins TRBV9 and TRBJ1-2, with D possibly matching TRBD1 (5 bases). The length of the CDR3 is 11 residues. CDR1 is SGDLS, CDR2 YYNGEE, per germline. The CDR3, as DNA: TGTGCCAGCAGCGTCCGGGGCCCACAGGTTTTC. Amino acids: CASSVRGPQVF.

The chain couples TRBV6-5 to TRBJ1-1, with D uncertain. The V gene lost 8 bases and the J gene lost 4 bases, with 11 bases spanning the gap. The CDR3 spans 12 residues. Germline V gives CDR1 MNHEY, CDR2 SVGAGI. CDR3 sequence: CASRREGTEAFF. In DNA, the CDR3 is TGTGCCAGCCGGAGGGAAGGCACTGAAGCTTTCTTT.

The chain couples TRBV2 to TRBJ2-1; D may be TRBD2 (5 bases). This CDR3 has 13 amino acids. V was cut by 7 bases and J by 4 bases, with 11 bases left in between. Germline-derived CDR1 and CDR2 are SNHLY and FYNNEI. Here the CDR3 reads CASMDSAYNEQFF. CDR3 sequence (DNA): TGTGCCAGCATGGATAGCGCGTACAATGAGCAGTTCTTC.

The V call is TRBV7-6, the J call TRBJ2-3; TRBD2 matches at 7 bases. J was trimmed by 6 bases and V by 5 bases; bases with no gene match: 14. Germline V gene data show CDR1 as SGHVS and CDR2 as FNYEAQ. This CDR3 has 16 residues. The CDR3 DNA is TGTGCCAGCAGCCAGACCCCGGGGCTAGCGGCGGATACGCAGTATTTT. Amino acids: CASSQTPGLAADTQYF.

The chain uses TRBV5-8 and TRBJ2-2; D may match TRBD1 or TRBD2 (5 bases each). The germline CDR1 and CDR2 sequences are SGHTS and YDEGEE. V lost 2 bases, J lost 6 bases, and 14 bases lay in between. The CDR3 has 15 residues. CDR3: CASSFISSGPGELFF. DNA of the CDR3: TGTGCCAGCAGCTTTATTAGCTCGGGACCCGGGGAGCTGTTTTTT.

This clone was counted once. The CDR3: CASSEKPILLNGYTF. The CDR3 nucleotides read TGTGCCAGCAGTGAAAAACCTATACTATTGAATGGCTACACCTTC. The chain employs TRBV6-1 and TRBJ1-2, with unresolved D. V dropped 2 bases and J dropped 6 bases, with 16 bases sitting between them. CDR3 length equals 15 residues. Germline V gives CDR1 MNHNS, CDR2 SASEGT.

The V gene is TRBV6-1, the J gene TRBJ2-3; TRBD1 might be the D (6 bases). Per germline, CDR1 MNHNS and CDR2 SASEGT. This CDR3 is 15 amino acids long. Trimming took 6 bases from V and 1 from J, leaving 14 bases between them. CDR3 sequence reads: CASRARGGGTDTQYF. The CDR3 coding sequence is TGTGCCAGCAGGGCCAGGGGTGGGGGCACAGATACGCAGTATTTT.

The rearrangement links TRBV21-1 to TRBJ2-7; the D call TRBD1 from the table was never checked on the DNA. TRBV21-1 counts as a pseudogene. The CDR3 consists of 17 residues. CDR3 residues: CASSPIRSGTGAYEQYF. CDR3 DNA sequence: TGTGCCAGCAGCCCAATCCGATCCGGGACAGGGGCCTACGAGCAGTACTTC.

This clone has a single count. The CDR3 DNA is TGTGCCAGTAGTACTGACAGACGAGGAACCTACGAGCAGTACTTC. This translates into CASSTDRRGTYEQYF. V gene TRBV19 combines with J gene TRBJ2-7, with a possible D match to TRBD1 (5 bases). The CDR3 is 15 amino acids. V lost 4 bases to trimming and J lost 2 bases, with 15 bases between them. From germline, CDR1 is LNHDA and CDR2 SQIVND (reference sequence).

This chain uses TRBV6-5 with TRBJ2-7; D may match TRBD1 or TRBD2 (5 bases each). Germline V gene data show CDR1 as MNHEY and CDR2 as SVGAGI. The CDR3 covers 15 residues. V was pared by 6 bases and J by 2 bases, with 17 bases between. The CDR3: CASRSVGLATYEQYF. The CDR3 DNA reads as TGTGCCAGCAGGTCTGTGGGGCTAGCCACCTACGAGCAGTACTTC.

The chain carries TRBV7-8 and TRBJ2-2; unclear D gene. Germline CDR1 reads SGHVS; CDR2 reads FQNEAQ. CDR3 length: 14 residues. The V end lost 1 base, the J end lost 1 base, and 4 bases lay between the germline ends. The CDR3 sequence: CASSLVQNTGELFF. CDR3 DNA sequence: TGTGCCAGCAGCTTAGTACAGAACACCGGGGAGCTGTTTTTT. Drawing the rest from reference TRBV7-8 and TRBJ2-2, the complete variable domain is GAGVSQSPRYKVAKRGQDVALRCDPISGHVSLFWYQQALGQGPEFLTYFQNEAQLDKSGLPSDRFFAERPEGSVSTLKIQRTQQEDSAVYLCASSLVQNTGELFFGEGSRLTVL.

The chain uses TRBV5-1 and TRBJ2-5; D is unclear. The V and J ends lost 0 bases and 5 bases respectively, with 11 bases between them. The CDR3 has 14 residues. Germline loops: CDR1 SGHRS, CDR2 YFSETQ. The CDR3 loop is CASSLVLRRETQYF. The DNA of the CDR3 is TGCGCCAGCAGCTTGGTTTTAAGAAGGGAGACCCAGTACTTC. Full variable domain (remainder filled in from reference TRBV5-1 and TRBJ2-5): KAGVTQTPRYLIKTRGQQVTLSCSPISGHRSVSWYQQTPGQGLQFLFEYFSETQRNKGNFPGRFSGRQFSNSRSEMNVSTLELGDSALYLCASSLVLRRETQYFGPGTRLLVL.

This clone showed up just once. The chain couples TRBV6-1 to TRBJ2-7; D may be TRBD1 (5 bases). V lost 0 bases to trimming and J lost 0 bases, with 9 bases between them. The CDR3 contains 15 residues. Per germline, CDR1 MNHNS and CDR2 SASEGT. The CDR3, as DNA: TGTGCCAGCAGTGAAGCAGCCACAGGCTCCTACGAGCAGTACTTC. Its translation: CASSEAATGSYEQYF.

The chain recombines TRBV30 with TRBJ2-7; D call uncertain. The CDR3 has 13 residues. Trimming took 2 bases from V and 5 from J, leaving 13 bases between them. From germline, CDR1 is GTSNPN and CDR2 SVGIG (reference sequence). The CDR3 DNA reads TGTGCCTGGAGTCCAATAGTGTCCCACGAGCAGTACTTC. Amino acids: CAWSPIVSHEQYF.

Here the CDR3 reads CASSYPGTGGYEQYF. CDR3 DNA sequence: TGTGCCAGCAGTTACCCCGGGACAGGGGGGTACGAGCAGTACTTC. The genes are TRBV6-6 and TRBJ2-7, with 11 bases lining up with TRBD1. Per germline, CDR1 MNHNY and CDR2 SVGAGI (reference sequence). The V segment lost 2 bases and the J segment 4 bases; nucleotides outside the gene matches: 4. The CDR3 has 15 amino acids.

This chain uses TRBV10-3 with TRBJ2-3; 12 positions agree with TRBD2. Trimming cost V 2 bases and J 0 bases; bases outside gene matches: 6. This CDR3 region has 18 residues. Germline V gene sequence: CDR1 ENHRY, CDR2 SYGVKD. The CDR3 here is CAISERLAGERSTDTQYF. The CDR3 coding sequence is TGTGCCATCAGTGAGCGACTAGCGGGGGAACGGAGCACAGATACGCAGTATTTT.

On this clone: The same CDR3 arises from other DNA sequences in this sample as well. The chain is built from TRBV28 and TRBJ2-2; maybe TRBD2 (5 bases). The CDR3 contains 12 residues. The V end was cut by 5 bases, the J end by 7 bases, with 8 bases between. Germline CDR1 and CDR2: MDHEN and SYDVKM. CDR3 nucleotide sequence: TGTGCCAGCAGTCCGGGAATCGGGGAGCTGTTTTTT. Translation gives CASSPGIGELFF.

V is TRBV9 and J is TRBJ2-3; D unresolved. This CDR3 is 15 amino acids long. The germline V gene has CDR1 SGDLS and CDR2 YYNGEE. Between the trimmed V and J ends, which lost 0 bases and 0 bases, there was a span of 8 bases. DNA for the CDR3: TGTGCCAGCAGCGTAGGCGTGACTAGCACAGATACGCAGTATTTT. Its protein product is CASSVGVTSTDTQYF. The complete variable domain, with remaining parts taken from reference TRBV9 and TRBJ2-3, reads DSGVTQTPKHLITATGQRVTLRCSPRSGDLSVYWYQQSLDQGLQFLIQYYNGEERAKGNILERFSAQQFPDLHSELNLSSLELGDSALYFCASSVGVTSTDTQYFGPGTRLTVL.

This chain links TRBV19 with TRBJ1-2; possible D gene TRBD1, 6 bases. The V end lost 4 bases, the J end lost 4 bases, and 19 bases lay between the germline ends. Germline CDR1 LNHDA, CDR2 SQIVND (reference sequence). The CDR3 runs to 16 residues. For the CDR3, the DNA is TGTGCCAGTAGTAACAGGGACACTTTCGTCGGCTATGGCTACACCTTC. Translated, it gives CASSNRDTFVGYGYTF. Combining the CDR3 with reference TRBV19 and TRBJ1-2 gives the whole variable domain DGGITQSPKYLFRKEGQNVTLSCEQNLNHDAMYWYRQDPGQGLRLIYYSQIVNDFQKGDIAEGYSVSREKKESFPLTVTSAQKNPTAFYLCASSNRDTFVGYGYTFGSGTRLTVV.

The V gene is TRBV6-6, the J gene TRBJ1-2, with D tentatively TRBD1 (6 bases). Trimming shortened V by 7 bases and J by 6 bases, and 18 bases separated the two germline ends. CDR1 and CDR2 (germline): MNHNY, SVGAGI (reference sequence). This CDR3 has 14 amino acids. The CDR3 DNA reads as TGTGCCAGCACCGATGACAGGCACCAGGATGGCTACACCTTC. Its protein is CASTDDRHQDGYTF.

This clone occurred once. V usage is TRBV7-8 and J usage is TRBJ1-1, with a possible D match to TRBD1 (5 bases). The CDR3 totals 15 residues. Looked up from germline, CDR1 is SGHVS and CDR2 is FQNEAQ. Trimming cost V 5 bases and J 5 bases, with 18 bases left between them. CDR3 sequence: CASSLGETQGTEAFF. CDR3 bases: TGTGCCAGCAGCCTAGGGGAGACTCAAGGGACTGAAGCTTTCTTT. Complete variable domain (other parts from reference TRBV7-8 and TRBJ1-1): GAGVSQSPRYKVAKRGQDVALRCDPISGHVSLFWYQQALGQGPEFLTYFQNEAQLDKSGLPSDRFFAERPEGSVSTLKIQRTQQEDSAVYLCASSLGETQGTEAFFGQGTRLTVV.